The 20 T cell receptor beta chains below were found in one sample sequenced in a study of control samples from healthy donors and cancer patients. Produced via immunoSEQ multiplex PCR; TCRdb's table is partial and in-frame only. The table includes about 130,000 clones, over 75% detected once. The sequencing input was blood. The origin of the receptors is a man between 18 and 35 years old in good health.

The rearrangement links TRBV27 to TRBJ1-5; D is undetermined. This CDR3 has 15 amino acids. Per the germline V gene, CDR1 is MNHEY and CDR2 is SMNVEV (reference sequence). Trimming shortened V by 3 bases and J by 0 bases, and 9 bases separated the two germline ends. CDR3: CASSFERYSNQPQHF. The CDR3 nucleotides read TGTGCCAGCAGTTTTGAACGGTATAGCAATCAGCCCCAGCATTTT.

The table lists this clone with a count of one. V gene TRBV7-8 combines with J gene TRBJ2-7; D call uncertain. The CDR3 contains 14 residues. Germline values: CDR1 SGHVS, CDR2 FQNEAQ. Trimming took 5 bases from V and 5 from J, leaving 16 bases between them. CDR3 protein: CASSPRLLVNEQYF. The CDR3 DNA reads as TGTGCCAGCAGCCCCCGGTTGTTAGTGAACGAGCAGTACTTC.

The chain recombines TRBV28 with TRBJ2-4; the D is unclear. The V and J ends lost 3 bases and 8 bases respectively, with 11 bases between them. Germline CDR1 MDHEN, CDR2 SYDVKM. The CDR3 sequence is 13 residues long. The chain's CDR3 is CASSFMQVDIQYF. For the CDR3, the DNA is TGTGCCAGCAGTTTTATGCAGGTGGACATTCAGTACTTC.

The chain is built from TRBV6-5 and TRBJ2-3, with D possibly being TRBD2 (5 bases). CDR1 is MNHEY and CDR2 is SVGAGI in the germline V gene. The CDR3 is made up of 15 amino acids. V lost 3 bases, J lost 0 bases, and 10 bases lay in between. CDR3 nucleotides: TGTGCCAGCAGTTATCGGGGATCTAGCACAGATACGCAGTATTTT. Translated: CASSYRGSSTDTQYF.

The rearrangement links TRBV7-2 to TRBJ1-1; D ambiguous. V was pared by 1 base and J by 1 base, with 10 bases between. Germline CDR1 SGHTA, CDR2 FQGNSA. CDR3 length: 15 amino acids. This chain's CDR3 is CASSLGPWGNTEAFF. The CDR3 bases are TGTGCCAGCAGCTTAGGCCCGTGGGGGAACACTGAAGCTTTCTTT.

Written as DNA, the CDR3 is TGTGCCAGCAGCTTATTTTCCAGGGACGGTTCACCCCTCCACTTT. Amino acids: CASSLFSRDGSPLHF. The chain employs TRBV7-8 and TRBJ1-6; tentatively, D is TRBD1 (5 bases). The germline V gene has CDR1 SGHVS and CDR2 FQNEAQ. This CDR3 spans 15 amino acids. Trimming left V 2 bases short and J 9 bases short, with 14 bases between.

The rearrangement links TRBV28 to TRBJ1-1; D perhaps matches TRBD1 (6 bases). Trimming removed 1 base at V and 4 bases at J, with 16 bases between. Per germline, CDR1 MDHEN and CDR2 SYDVKM. The CDR3 totals 16 residues. The CDR3 protein is CASSLSQQGTSTEAFF. The CDR3 DNA sequence: TGTGCCAGCAGTTTATCTCAACAGGGTACATCCACTGAAGCTTTCTTT.

The V call is TRBV11-2, the J call TRBJ1-2; the D is unclear. The V and J ends lost 4 bases and 3 bases respectively, with 15 bases between them. CDR3 length equals 15 residues. Looked up from germline, CDR1 is SGHAT and CDR2 is FQNNGV. CDR3 amino acids: CASSSLLGIDYGYTF. The CDR3 nucleotides read TGTGCCAGCAGCTCCCTTCTAGGGATAGACTATGGCTACACCTTC.

The chain is built from TRBV12-3 or TRBV12-4 and TRBJ1-1; D is uncertain. Trimming cost V 5 bases and J 4 bases, with 11 bases left between them. This CDR3 spans 13 amino acids. CDR3 coding DNA: TGTGCCAGCAGTATACGGACGGGCACTGAAGCTTTCTTT. Protein product: CASSIRTGTEAFF.

The chain links TRBV6-5 to TRBJ2-3; 10 bases match TRBD2. CDR3 length equals 16 residues. From germline, CDR1 is MNHEY and CDR2 SVGAGI. J was trimmed by 2 bases and V by 0 bases; bases with no gene match: 2. CDR3 protein: CASSYSTSGVTDTQYF. The CDR3 DNA reads TGTGCCAGCAGTTACTCAACTAGCGGGGTCACAGATACGCAGTATTTT.

The table lists this clone with a count of one. J is TRBJ1-2 and V is TRBV11-2, with D possibly TRBD1 on 5 matching bases. V lost 5 bases, J lost 0 bases, and 13 bases lay in between. The germline V gene has CDR1 SGHAT and CDR2 FQNNGV. The CDR3 sequence is 15 residues long. Here the CDR3 reads CASSLGTAANYGYTF. Here the CDR3 DNA reads TGTGCCAGCAGCCTGGGGACTGCAGCTAACTATGGCTACACCTTC.

The chain links TRBV5-8 to TRBJ2-6; 7 bases are shared with TRBD1. V dropped 2 bases and J dropped 1; count of bases not matched to a gene: 12. The CDR3 length is 19 residues. Germline V CDR1 and CDR2: SGHTS, YDEGEE. CDR3 loop: CASSLYDRATLSGANVLTF. CDR3 bases: TGTGCCAGCAGCTTATATGACAGGGCTACCCTATCTGGGGCCAACGTCCTGACTTTC.

The genes are TRBV11-3 and TRBJ1-3; no definite D call. This CDR3 is 15 amino acids long. V lost 4 bases and J lost 4, with 14 bases in between. Germline V lookup: CDR1 SGHNT, CDR2 YENEEA. The CDR3 protein is CASSSGVTMGNTIYF. The CDR3 DNA reads TGTGCCAGCAGCTCTGGGGTTACAATGGGAAACACCATATATTTT. Full variable domain (remainder filled in from reference TRBV11-3 and TRBJ1-3): EAGVVQSPRYKIIEKKQPVAFWCNPISGHNTLYWYLQNLGQGPELLIRYENEEAVDDSQLPKDRFSAERLKGVDSTLKIQPAELGDSAVYLCASSSGVTMGNTIYFGEGSWLTVV.

The chain employs TRBV12-3 or TRBV12-4 and TRBJ1-2, with 8 bases fitting TRBD1. The CDR3 is 12 residues long. J gave up 7 bases and V 6 bases, and 4 bases lay outside the gene matches. The CDR3 here is CASSRTGFGYTF. CDR3 bases: TGTGCCAGCAGCCGGACAGGGTTTGGCTACACCTTC.

This clone was seen only a few times. The J gene is TRBJ2-1, the V gene TRBV7-3, with 7 bases lining up with TRBD1. CDR3 length equals 13 residues. The J segment lost 7 bases and the V segment lost 2 bases, leaving 2 bases of the junction unmatched. Germline CDR1 SGHTA, CDR2 FQGTGA. The CDR3 DNA follows: TGTGCCAGCAGCTTAGACAGGGCGAATGAGCAGTTCTTC. Its translation: CASSLDRANEQFF.

The genes are TRBV11-3 and TRBJ2-5, with TRBD2 identical over 11 bases. The CDR3 consists of 15 residues. The V and J ends lost 0 bases and 3 bases, in that order; junction bases with no gene match: 0. Germline lookup yields CDR1 SGHNT and CDR2 YENEEA. CDR3 coding DNA: TGTGCCAGCAGCTTAGAGGGACTAGCGGAAGAGACCCAGTACTTC. It yields the protein CASSLEGLAEETQYF. The full variable domain, completed using reference TRBV11-3 and TRBJ2-5, is EAGVVQSPRYKIIEKKQPVAFWCNPISGHNTLYWYLQNLGQGPELLIRYENEEAVDDSQLPKDRFSAERLKGVDSTLKIQPAELGDSAVYLCASSLEGLAEETQYFGPGTRLLVL.

This clone was observed a few times. The gene calls are TRBV30 and TRBJ2-3, with D possibly matching TRBD1 (5 bases). The V end lost 0 bases, the J end lost 2 bases, and 9 bases lay between the germline ends. The CDR3 has 14 amino acids. CDR1 is GTSNPN, CDR2 SVGIG, per germline (reference sequence). In DNA form, the CDR3 reads TGTGCCTGGAGTGTAGCCAGGGCCACAGATACGCAGTATTTT. Translated, it gives CAWSVARATDTQYF.

Regarding this clone: The same CDR3 also results from other DNA sequences found in this sample. The CDR3 spells CASSLDGNYGYTF. The CDR3 DNA reads TGTGCCAGCAGCCTCGACGGAAACTATGGCTACACCTTC. The V gene is TRBV7-3, the J gene TRBJ1-2; D gene ambiguous. V shed 5 bases and J shed 2 bases, with 9 bases lying between them. CDR3 length equals 13 residues. The germline gives CDR1 SGHTA, CDR2 FQGTGA.

This chain uses TRBV10-3 with TRBJ1-5, with a possible D match to TRBD1 (6 bases). CDR3 length: 13 residues. With 6 bases removed from V and 3 bases from J, the gap between germline ends came to 9 bases. From germline, CDR1 is ENHRY and CDR2 SYGVKD. The CDR3: CAISPGHNQPQHF. The CDR3 bases are TGTGCCATCAGCCCGGGACACAATCAGCCCCAGCATTTT.

The rearrangement links TRBV7-3 to TRBJ2-3; perhaps TRBD2 as D (5 bases). CDR1 and CDR2 (germline): SGHTA, FQGTGA. V was clipped by 6 bases and J by 1 base, with 17 bases between them. The length of the CDR3 is 16 residues. The CDR3 here is CASSIGLADGTDTQYF. CDR3 in DNA: TGTGCCAGCAGTATCGGGCTAGCTGACGGCACAGATACGCAGTATTTT.